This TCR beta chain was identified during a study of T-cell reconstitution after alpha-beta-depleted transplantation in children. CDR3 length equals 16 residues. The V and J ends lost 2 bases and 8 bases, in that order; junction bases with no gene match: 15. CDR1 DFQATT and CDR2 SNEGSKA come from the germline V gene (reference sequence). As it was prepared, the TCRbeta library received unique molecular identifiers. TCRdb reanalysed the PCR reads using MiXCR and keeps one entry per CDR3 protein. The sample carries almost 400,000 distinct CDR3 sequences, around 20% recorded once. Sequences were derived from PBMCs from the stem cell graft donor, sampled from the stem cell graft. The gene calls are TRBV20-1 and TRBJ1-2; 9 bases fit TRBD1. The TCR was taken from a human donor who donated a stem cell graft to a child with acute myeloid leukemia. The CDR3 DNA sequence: TGCAGTGCTAGATCTTACTCCGGGACAGGGCCGGGAGGCTACACCTTC. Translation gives CSARSYSGTGPGGYTF.